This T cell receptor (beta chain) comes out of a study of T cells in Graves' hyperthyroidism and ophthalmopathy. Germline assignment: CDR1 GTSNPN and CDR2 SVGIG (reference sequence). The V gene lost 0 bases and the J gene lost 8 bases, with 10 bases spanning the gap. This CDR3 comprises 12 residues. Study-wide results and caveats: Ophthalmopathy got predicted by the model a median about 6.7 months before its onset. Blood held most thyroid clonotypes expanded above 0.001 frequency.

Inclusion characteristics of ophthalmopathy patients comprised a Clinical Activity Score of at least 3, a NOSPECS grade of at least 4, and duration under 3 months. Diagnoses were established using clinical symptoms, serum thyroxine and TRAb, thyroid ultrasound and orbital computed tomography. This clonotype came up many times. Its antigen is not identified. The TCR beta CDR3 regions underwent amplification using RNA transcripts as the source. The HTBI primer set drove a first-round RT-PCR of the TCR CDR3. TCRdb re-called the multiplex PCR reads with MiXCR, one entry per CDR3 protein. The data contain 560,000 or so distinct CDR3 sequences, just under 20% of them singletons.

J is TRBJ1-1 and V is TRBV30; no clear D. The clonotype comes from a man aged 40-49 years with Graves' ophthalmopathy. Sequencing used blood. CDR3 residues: CAWSVYPTEAFF. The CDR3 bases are TGTGCCTGGAGTGTCTATCCCACGGAAGCTTTCTTT.